A selection of T cell receptor beta chains follows, all from one sample in a study of T cell responses to AZD1222 COVID-19 vaccine. Measured with immunoSEQ multiplex PCR; TCRdb has only the in-frame clones, and not every one. The repertoire holds some 150,000 clones, with about 91% as singletons. Material: peripheral blood, obtained on day 0 of AZD1222 vaccination. Receptors originate from an adult in good health. Both conserved end residues are part of each CDR3. A D gene is named only where the DNA matches it firmly.

D	J	V	CDR3	DNA
TRBD1	TRBJ2-5	TRBV18	CASSPGTGAETQYF	TGTGCCAGCTCACCGGGGACAGGGGCAGAGACCCAGTACTTC
.	TRBJ1-2	TRBV27	CASSLSPDYGYTF	TGTGCCAGCAGTTTATCGCCAGACTATGGCTACACCTTC
.	TRBJ1-6	TRBV12-3/TRBV12-4	CASSRPYNSPLHF	TGTGCCAGCAGTCGACCCTATAATTCACCCCTCCACTTT
.	TRBJ1-2	TRBV28	CASSFAPLTDYGYTF	TGTGCCAGCAGTTTCGCACCCCTAACCGACTATGGCTACACCTTC
.	TRBJ2-1	TRBV12-1	CASSFGWRGGLSDEQFF	TGTGCCAGCAGCTTTGGGTGGCGGGGGGGCCTTTCCGATGAGCAGTTCTTC
.	TRBJ1-1	TRBV15	CATSRDSIGGTEAFF	TGTGCCACCAGCAGAGATTCCATCGGGGGCACTGAAGCTTTCTTT
TRBD2	TRBJ2-1	TRBV6-6	CASSYGASGGYNEQFF	TGTGCCAGCAGTTACGGGGCTAGCGGGGGCTACAATGAGCAGTTCTTC
TRBD2	TRBJ2-1	TRBV10-3	CAISESAGGPYNEQFF	TGTGCCATCAGTGAGTCCGCGGGAGGGCCGTACAATGAGCAGTTCTTC
TRBD1	TRBJ1-2	TRBV14	CASSLRQGDGYTF	TGTGCCAGCAGCCTGCGACAGGGGGATGGCTACACCTTC
TRBD1	TRBJ1-1	TRBV12-3/TRBV12-4	CASAPSGGTEAFF	TGTGCCAGCGCGCCCTCAGGGGGCACTGAAGCTTTCTTT